This T cell receptor beta chain was profiled in a study of blood T cell repertoires in COVID-19. About the study: Acute-phase and convalescent COVID-19 samples originated in the United States, Italy and Spain. The cDNA or gDNA used as material had been derived from T cells, B-cell-depleted T cells, or PBMCs.

CDR3 length: 17 residues. V shed 6 bases and J 4 bases; nucleotides not matched to a gene: 10. The germline gives CDR1 MDHEN, CDR2 SYDVKM. Sequencing was performed with immunoSEQ multiplex PCR; in TCRdb, only in-frame clones are kept and a portion is missing. The sample has some 120,000 clones; roughly 90% are singletons. The Seattle patients, enrolled during active infection, were followed longitudinally. Sequenced input: peripheral blood. This rearrangement joins TRBV28 to TRBJ2-1; 12 bases are shared with TRBD2. The receptor's source is a man aged 55 to 69 with COVID-19, enrolled during active disease. CDR3 DNA: TGTGCCAGCAGCCCAACTAGCGGGAGGCCTAATTACAATGAGCAGTTCTTC. Translated: CASSPTSGRPNYNEQFF.